This T cell receptor beta chain was observed in a study of cytomegalovirus exposure and HLA in healthy donors. PCR amplification relied on 60 Vbeta primers (plus 13 Jbeta primers). Libraries were prepared by immunoSEQ multiplex PCR; TCRdb keeps only in-frame clonotypes and omits some of them. The sample consists of under 150,000 clones, over 55% of them appearing once. Points from the study as a whole: A later analysis found most CMV-associated TCR beta chains apparently HLA-restricted. It was assumed in the presence/absence analyses that sequencing depth was roughly uniform across donors. Accurate prediction of HLA-A and HLA-B alleles (for most subjects) was reportedly achieved from TCR beta sequences.

As to this clone: The antigen remains undetermined.

V lost 4 bases, J lost 9 bases, and 13 bases lay in between. The CDR3 contains 12 residues. Germline V CDR1 and CDR2: SGHAT, FQNNGV. This TCR derives from a man in his forties in good health and CMV-seronegative. The material sequenced was PBMCs. The rearrangement links TRBV11-2 to TRBJ2-7; weak D call: TRBD1 (6 bases). This chain's CDR3 is CASSSQGLGQYF. The DNA for the CDR3 is TGTGCCAGCAGCTCGCAGGGGCTTGGGCAGTACTTC. The full variable domain, with the rest looked up from reference TRBV11-2 and TRBJ2-7, is EAGVAQSPRYKIIEKRQSVAFWCNPISGHATLYWYQQILGQGPKLLIQFQNNGVVDDSQLPKDRFSAERLKGVDSTLKIQPAKLEDSAVYLCASSSQGLGQYFGPGTRLTVT.